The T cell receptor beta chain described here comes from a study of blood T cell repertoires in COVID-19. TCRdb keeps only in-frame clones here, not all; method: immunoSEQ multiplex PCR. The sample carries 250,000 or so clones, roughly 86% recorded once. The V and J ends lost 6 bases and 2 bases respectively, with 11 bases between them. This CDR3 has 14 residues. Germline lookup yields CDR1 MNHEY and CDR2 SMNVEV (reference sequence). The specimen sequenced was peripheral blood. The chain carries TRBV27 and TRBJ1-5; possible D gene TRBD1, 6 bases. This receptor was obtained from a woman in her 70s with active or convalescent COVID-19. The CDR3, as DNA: TGTGCCAGCAGGCTACAGGGAGGCAATCAGCCCCAGCATTTT. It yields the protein CASRLQGGNQPQHF.